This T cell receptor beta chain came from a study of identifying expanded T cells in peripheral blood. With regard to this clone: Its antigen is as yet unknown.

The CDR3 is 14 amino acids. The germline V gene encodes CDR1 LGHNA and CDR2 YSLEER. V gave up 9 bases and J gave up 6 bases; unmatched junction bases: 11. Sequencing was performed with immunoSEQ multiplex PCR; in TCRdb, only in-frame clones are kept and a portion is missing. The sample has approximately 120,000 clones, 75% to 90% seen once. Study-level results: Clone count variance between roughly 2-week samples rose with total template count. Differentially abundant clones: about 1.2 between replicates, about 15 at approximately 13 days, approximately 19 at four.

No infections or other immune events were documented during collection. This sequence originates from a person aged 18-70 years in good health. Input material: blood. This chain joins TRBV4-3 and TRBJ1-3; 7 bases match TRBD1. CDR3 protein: CARPDRDRKNTIYF. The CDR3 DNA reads TGCGCCAGACCAGACCGGGACAGAAAAAACACCATATATTTT.